The clone carrying this TCR beta chain has only a few counts. The antigen is undetermined. After removal of 4 bases from V and 5 bases from J, the junction contained 8 bases not matched to a gene. CDR1 SGHNT and CDR2 YYREEE come from the germline V gene (reference sequence). The CDR3 sequence is 16 residues long. Amplification used 60 Vbeta primers and 13 Jbeta primers. Method: immunoSEQ multiplex PCR; TCRdb's copy keeps in-frame clones and lacks some. In the table there are 180,000 or so clones, approximately 80% of which are singletons. This entry comes from a study of cytomegalovirus exposure and HLA in healthy donors. Notes on the study in general: In an earlier analysis, productive rearrangement rates for most beta V segments clustered near 87% or 30%. The number of N-insertions in an Asian-associated ancestry cluster was reportedly below the approximately 690-donor mean in a later analysis.

Sequenced: PBMCs. The sequence was collected from a woman in her late teens or twenties in good health and CMV-seropositive. This chain uses TRBV5-4 with TRBJ2-5, with 13 bases lining up with TRBD2. CDR3 DNA: TGTGCCAGCAGCGCTGGGACTAGCGGGGTTTACGAGACCCAGTACTTC. Its translation: CASSAGTSGVYETQYF.